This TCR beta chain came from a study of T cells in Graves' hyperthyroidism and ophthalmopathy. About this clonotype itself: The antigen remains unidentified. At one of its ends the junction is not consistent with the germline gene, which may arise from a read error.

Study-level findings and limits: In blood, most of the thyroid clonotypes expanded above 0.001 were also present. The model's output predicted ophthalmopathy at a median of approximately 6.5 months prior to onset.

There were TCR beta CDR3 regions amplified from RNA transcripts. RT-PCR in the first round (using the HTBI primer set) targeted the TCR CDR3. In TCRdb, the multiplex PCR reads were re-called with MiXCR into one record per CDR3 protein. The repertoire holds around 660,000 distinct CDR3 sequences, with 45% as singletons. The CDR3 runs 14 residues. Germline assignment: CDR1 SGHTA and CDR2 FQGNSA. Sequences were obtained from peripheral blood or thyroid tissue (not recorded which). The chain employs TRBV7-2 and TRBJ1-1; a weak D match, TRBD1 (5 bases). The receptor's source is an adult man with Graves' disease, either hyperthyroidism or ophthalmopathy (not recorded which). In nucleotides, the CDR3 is TGTGCCAGCAGTTTATCAGGGTGGAACACTGAAGCTTCCTTT. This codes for CASSLSGWNTEASF.